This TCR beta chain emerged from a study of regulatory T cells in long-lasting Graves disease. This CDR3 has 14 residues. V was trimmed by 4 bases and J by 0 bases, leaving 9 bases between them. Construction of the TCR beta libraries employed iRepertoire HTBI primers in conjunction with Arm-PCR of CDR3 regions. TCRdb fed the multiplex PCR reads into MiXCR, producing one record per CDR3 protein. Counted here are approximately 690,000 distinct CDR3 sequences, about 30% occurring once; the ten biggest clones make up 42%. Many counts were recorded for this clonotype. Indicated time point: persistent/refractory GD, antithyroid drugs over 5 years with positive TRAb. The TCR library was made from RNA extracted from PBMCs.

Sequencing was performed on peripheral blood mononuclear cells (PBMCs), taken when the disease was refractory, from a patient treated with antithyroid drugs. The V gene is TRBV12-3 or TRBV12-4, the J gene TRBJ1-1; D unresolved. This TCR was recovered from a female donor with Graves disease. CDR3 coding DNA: TGTGCCAGCAGTTCCCTAGGGCTGAACACTGAAGCTTTCTTT. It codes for CASSSLGLNTEAFF.